This entry lists 2 T cell receptor beta chains sequenced from one sample in a study of blood T cell repertoires in COVID-19. The table came from immunoSEQ multiplex PCR; TCRdb's copy has only in-frame clones and leaves some out. Of 35,000 to 40,000 clones listed, around 91% are singletons. Sequencing was carried out using peripheral blood. All receptors come from a man aged 60 to 69 with active or convalescent COVID-19.

This clone occurred a few times. This chain connects TRBV5-4 to TRBJ1-1, with a weak D call TRBD1 (5 bases). The CDR3 contains 14 residues. CDR1 SGHNT and CDR2 YYREEE come from the germline V gene (reference sequence). With 4 bases removed from V and 0 bases from J, the gap between germline ends came to 10 bases. The CDR3 region has the DNA TGTGCCAGCAGCAAGACAGCCCTGAACACTGAAGCTTTCTTT. Protein product: CASSKTALNTEAFF.

The chain combines TRBV9 with TRBJ2-3, with a weak D call TRBD2 (6 bases). CDR3 length: 14 residues. Germline lookup yields CDR1 SGDLS and CDR2 YYNGEE. The V and J ends lost 2 bases and 1 base respectively, with 8 bases between them. Here the CDR3 DNA reads TGTGCCAGCAGCGTGGCTAGCGGCACAGATACGCAGTATTTT. Translating gives CASSVASGTDTQYF.